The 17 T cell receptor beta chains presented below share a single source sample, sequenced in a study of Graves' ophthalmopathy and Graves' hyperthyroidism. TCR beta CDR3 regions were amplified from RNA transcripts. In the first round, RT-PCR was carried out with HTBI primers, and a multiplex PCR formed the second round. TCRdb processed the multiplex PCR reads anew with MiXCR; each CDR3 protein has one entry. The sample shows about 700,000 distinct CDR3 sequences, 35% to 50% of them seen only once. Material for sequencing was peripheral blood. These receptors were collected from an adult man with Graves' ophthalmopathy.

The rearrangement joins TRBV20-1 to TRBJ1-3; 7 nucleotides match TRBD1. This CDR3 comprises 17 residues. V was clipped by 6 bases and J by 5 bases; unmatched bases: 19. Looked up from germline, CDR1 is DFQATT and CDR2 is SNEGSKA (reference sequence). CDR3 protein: CSALRGGSDIGRNTIYF. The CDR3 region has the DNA TGCAGTGCCCTAAGAGGGGGCTCCGATATAGGGAGAAACACCATATATTTT.

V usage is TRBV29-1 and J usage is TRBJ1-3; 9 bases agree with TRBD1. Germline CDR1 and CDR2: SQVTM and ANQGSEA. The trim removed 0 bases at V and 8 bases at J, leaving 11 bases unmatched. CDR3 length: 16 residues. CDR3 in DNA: TGCAGCGTTGAAGAAGGGACAGGGAACTATGGCTACACCATATATTTT. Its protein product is CSVEEGTGNYGYTIYF.

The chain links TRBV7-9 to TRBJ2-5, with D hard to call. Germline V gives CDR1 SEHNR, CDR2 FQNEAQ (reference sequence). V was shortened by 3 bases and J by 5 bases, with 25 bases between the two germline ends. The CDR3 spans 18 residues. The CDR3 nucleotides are TGTGCCAGCAGCTTTCGGGCCGGCCGTGGCAGAGCAACGGAGACCCAGTACTTC. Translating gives CASSFRAGRGRATETQYF.

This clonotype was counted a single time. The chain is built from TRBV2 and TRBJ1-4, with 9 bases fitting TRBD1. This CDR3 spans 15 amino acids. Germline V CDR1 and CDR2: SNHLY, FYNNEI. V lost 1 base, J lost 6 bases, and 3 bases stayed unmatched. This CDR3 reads CASSEGTGVDEKLFF. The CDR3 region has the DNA TGTGCCAGCAGTGAAGGGACAGGGGTGGATGAAAAACTGTTTTTT.

The CDR3 region is CSDFRGIVDEQYF. CDR3 sequence (DNA): TGCAGCGATTTCCGGGGTATAGTGGACGAGCAGTACTTC. The V call is TRBV29-1, the J call TRBJ2-7, with a possible D match to TRBD2 (5 bases). V lost 7 bases to trimming and J lost 5 bases, with 18 bases between them. The CDR3 contains 13 residues. CDR1 and CDR2 from the germline V gene are SQVTM and ANQGSEA.

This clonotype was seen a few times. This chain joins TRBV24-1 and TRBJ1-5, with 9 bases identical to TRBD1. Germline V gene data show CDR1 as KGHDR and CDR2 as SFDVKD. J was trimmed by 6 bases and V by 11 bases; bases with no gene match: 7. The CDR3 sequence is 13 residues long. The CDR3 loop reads CASTGTGFQPQHF. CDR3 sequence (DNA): TGTGCCAGCACTGGGACAGGGTTTCAGCCCCAGCATTTT.

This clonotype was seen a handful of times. Here the CDR3 reads CASSQAWEIGPEAFF. The CDR3 DNA follows: TGTGCCAGCAGCCAAGCATGGGAGATCGGACCTGAAGCTTTCTTT. The chain employs TRBV7-6 and TRBJ1-1; the D is unclear. CDR1 is SGHVS and CDR2 is FNYEAQ in the germline V gene. The CDR3 runs 15 residues. V lost 5 bases and J 6 bases, leaving 19 bases between the germline ends.

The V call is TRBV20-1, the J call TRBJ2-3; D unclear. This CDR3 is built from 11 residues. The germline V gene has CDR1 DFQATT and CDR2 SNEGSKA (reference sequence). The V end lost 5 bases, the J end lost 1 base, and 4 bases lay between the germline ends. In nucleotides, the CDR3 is TGCAGTGCTGGCGGCACAGATACGCAGTATTTT. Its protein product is CSAGGTDTQYF.

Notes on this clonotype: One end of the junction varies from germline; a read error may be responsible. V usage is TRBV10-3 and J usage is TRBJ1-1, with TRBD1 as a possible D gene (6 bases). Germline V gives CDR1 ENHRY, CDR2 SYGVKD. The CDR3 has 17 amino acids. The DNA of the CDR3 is TGTGCCAGCAGTTACTCGATAGGGGGGGGCATGAACACTGAAGCTTTCTTT. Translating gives CASSYSIGGGMNTEAFF.

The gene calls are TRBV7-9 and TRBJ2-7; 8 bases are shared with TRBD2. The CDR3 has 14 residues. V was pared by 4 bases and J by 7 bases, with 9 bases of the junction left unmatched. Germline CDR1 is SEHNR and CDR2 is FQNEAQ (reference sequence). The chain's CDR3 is CASSYEAGVREQYF. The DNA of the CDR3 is TGTGCCAGCAGCTACGAAGCGGGAGTGAGAGAGCAGTACTTC.

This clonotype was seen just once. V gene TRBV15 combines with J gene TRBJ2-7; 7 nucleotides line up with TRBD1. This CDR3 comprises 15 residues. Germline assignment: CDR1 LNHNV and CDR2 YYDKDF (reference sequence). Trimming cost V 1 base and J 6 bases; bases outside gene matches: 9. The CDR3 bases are TGTGCCACCAGCAGAGCTTCGCGGACAGGTTCCGAGCAGTACTTC. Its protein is CATSRASRTGSEQYF.

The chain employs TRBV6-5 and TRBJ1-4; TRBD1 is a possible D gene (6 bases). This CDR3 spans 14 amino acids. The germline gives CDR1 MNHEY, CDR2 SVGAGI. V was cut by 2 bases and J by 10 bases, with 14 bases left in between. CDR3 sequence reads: CASSYHPQGGKLFF. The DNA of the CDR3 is TGTGCCAGCAGTTACCATCCACAGGGAGGAAAACTGTTTTTT.

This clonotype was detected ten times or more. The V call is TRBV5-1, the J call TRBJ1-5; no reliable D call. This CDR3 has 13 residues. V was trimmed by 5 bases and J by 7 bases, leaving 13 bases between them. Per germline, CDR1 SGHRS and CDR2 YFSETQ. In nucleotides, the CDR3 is TGCGCCAGCAGTTGGGCAGGCGGGCAGCCCCAGCATTTT. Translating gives CASSWAGGQPQHF.

CDR3 bases: TGTGCCAGCAGCCCAGGAGGGGGTTATTCACCCCTCCACTTT. Its protein product is CASSPGGGYSPLHF. The rearrangement uses TRBV7-9 and TRBJ1-6; D may be TRBD1 (6 bases). CDR3 length equals 14 residues. CDR1 is SEHNR and CDR2 is FQNEAQ in the germline V gene (reference sequence). V was pared by 5 bases and J by 8 bases, with 13 bases between. Full variable domain (outside the CDR3, taken from reference TRBV7-9 and TRBJ1-6): DTGVSQNPRHKITKRGQNVTFRCDPISEHNRLYWYRQTLGQGPEFLTYFQNEAQLEKSRLLSDRFSAERPKGSFSTLEIQRTEQGDSAMYLCASSPGGGYSPLHFGNGTRLTVT.

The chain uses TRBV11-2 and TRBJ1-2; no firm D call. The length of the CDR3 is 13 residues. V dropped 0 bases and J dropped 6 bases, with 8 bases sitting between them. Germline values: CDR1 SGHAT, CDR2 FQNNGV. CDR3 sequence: CASSLEAVDGYTF. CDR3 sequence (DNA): TGTGCCAGCAGCTTAGAAGCTGTGGATGGCTACACCTTC.

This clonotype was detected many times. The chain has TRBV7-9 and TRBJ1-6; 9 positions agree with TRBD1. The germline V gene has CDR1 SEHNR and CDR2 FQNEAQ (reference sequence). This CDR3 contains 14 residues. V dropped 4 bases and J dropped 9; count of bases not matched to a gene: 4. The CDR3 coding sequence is TGTGCCAGCAGCTCGGACAGGGGTCTTTCACCCCTCCACTTT. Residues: CASSSDRGLSPLHF.

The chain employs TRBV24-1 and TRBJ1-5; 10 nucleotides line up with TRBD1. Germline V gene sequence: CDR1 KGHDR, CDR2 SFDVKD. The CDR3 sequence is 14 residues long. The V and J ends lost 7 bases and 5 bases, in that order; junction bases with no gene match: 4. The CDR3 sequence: CATRPGTGDQPQHF. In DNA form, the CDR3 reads TGTGCCACCAGACCGGGGACAGGGGATCAGCCCCAGCATTTT.